The 21 T cell receptor beta chains presented below share a single source sample, sequenced in a study of identical twins. MiXCR, run by TCRdb on the 5' RACE reads, gives a single entry per CDR3 protein. The repertoire has about 690,000 distinct CDR3 sequences, approximately 6% of them found once; the top ten carry around 2%. Sequencing used naive T cells sorted from blood. These receptors all come from a man between 18 and 35 years old in good health.

This clonotype has ten or more counts. The chain is built from TRBV15 and TRBJ2-2, with a weak D call TRBD1 (5 bases). The CDR3 spans 15 residues. From germline, CDR1 is LNHNV and CDR2 YYDKDF (reference sequence). The V end was cut by 5 bases, the J end by 0 bases, with 10 bases between. CDR3: CATSAQGSNTGELFF. Written as DNA, the CDR3 is TGTGCCACCAGCGCTCAGGGATCGAACACCGGGGAGCTGTTTTTT.

This rearrangement joins TRBV6-4 to TRBJ2-1; D is undetermined. The CDR3 has 16 amino acids. Germline CDR1 MRHNA, CDR2 SNTAGT. V was trimmed by 1 base and J by 3 bases, leaving 13 bases between them. The CDR3 loop is CASSDFTTRSYNEQFF. DNA for the CDR3: TGTGCCAGCAGTGACTTTACTACTCGAAGCTACAATGAGCAGTTCTTC.

This clonotype was picked up many times. The chain has TRBV20-1 and TRBJ2-5; 9 bases map to TRBD2. Germline CDR1 is DFQATT and CDR2 is SNEGSKA (reference sequence). There are 16 residues in the CDR3. V gave up 3 bases and J gave up 5 bases; unmatched junction bases: 13. The DNA of the CDR3 is TGCAGTGCTAGGAAACTCTTAGCGGGAGCGACGGAGACCCAGTACTTC. Translation gives CSARKLLAGATETQYF.

In this sample, this clonotype turned up a few times. The V gene is TRBV7-3, the J gene TRBJ1-1; no firm D call. Germline V CDR1 and CDR2: SGHTA, FQGTGA. Trimming removed 5 bases from V and 1 base from J, with 8 bases in between. The CDR3 sequence is 13 residues long. The CDR3 DNA follows: TGTGCCAGCAGCGCCAGACAGAACACTGAAGCTTTCTTT. It codes for CASSARQNTEAFF.

This clonotype was recorded a few times. This sequence joins TRBV25-1 and TRBJ2-7; the D gene is possibly TRBD2 (5 bases). The CDR3 sequence is 15 residues long. Trimming shortened V by 0 bases and J by 0 bases, and 9 bases separated the two germline ends. Germline loops: CDR1 MGHDK, CDR2 SYGVNS. CDR3: CASSEYVGSSYEQYF. In DNA, the CDR3 is TGTGCCAGCAGTGAATACGTGGGGAGCTCCTACGAGCAGTACTTC.

This clonotype was found a few times. V is TRBV7-2 and J is TRBJ2-3, with no clear D. V lost 5 bases and J 6 bases, leaving 12 bases between the germline ends. The CDR3 has 13 amino acids. The V gene's germline CDR1 is SGHTA and CDR2 FQGNSA. In DNA form, the CDR3 reads TGTGCCAGCAGCCGAATCACTCTGGATACGCAGTATTTT. It yields the protein CASSRITLDTQYF.

The sample holds one count of this clonotype. The chain couples TRBV11-1 to TRBJ2-3, with TRBD2 matching over 14 bases. V trimming: 4 bases; J trimming: 1 base; junction bases outside the gene matches: 7. The germline CDR1 and CDR2 sequences are SGHAT and FQDESV (reference sequence). The CDR3 loop spans 18 amino acids. The CDR3 DNA is TGTGCCAGCAGCTGGTCGGGACTAGCGGGAGCGGGCACAGATACGCAGTATTTT. Residues: CASSWSGLAGAGTDTQYF.

The sample holds a few counts of this clonotype. The chain is built from TRBV20-1 and TRBJ2-1; D ambiguous. This CDR3 region has 11 residues. CDR1 is DFQATT and CDR2 is SNEGSKA in the germline V gene (reference sequence). The germline V and J ends were trimmed by 0 bases and 10 bases, with 7 bases remaining between them. The CDR3 reads CSARDDREQFF. The CDR3 DNA reads as TGCAGTGCTAGAGACGACCGGGAGCAGTTCTTC.

This clonotype was picked up a small number of times. V and J are TRBV18 and TRBJ2-3; D unclear. The CDR3 contains 14 residues. Germline CDR1 reads KGHSH; CDR2 reads LQKENI. The ends were cut back, 1 base at V and 0 bases at J, with 5 bases in the middle. CDR3 bases: TGTGCCAGCTCACCACTTCCCAGCACAGATACGCAGTATTTT. Protein product: CASSPLPSTDTQYF. The full variable domain, completed using reference TRBV18 and TRBJ2-3, is NAGVMQNPRHLVRRRGQEARLRCSPMKGHSHVYWYRQLPEEGLKFMVYLQKENIIDESGMPKERFSAEFPKEGPSILRIQQVVRGDSAAYFCASSPLPSTDTQYFGPGTRLTVL.

The chain carries TRBV6-2 or TRBV6-3 and TRBJ2-2; no definite D call. The V and J ends lost 4 bases and 5 bases respectively, with 8 bases between them. The CDR3 is 13 residues long. Per the germline V gene, CDR1 is MNHEY and CDR2 is SVGEGT. CDR3 sequence: CASSSRATGELFF. CDR3 sequence (DNA): TGTGCCAGCAGTTCGAGAGCGACCGGGGAGCTGTTTTTT.

This clonotype was seen many times. This sequence joins TRBV12-3 or TRBV12-4 and TRBJ2-7, with D tentatively TRBD1 (6 bases). Trimming stripped 5 bases from V and 8 bases from J, with 19 bases between. This CDR3 spans 14 amino acids. CDR3 loop: CASSPRDKSPKQYF. Here the CDR3 DNA reads TGTGCCAGCAGTCCCCGGGACAAAAGTCCCAAGCAGTACTTC.

This clonotype was found many times. The rearrangement joins TRBV28 to TRBJ2-7, with 7 positions matching TRBD1. This CDR3 spans 17 amino acids. The V gene's germline CDR1 is MDHEN and CDR2 SYDVKM. V lost 1 base to trimming and J lost 0 bases; unmatched junction nucleotides: 9. CDR3 loop: CASSLYLRDSLSYEQYF. The DNA of the CDR3 is TGTGCCAGCAGTTTATATCTGAGGGACAGCCTCTCCTACGAGCAGTACTTC.

This clonotype was recorded once. A much larger clone is a single base away; this may be a read error. In DNA form, the CDR3 reads TGTGCCAGCAGCAGGGACTGGTACCAGCAGTACGTC. As protein: CASSRDWYQQYV. The rearrangement joins TRBV21-1 to TRBJ2-7; no DNA check was done on the table's D call, TRBD2. TRBV21-1 is flagged as a pseudogene. The CDR3 is made up of 12 amino acids.

Ten or more counts support this clonotype. The V and J genes are TRBV20-1 and TRBJ2-3, with 7 bases that match TRBD2. CDR3 size: 15 residues. Germline V gives CDR1 DFQATT, CDR2 SNEGSKA (reference sequence). V was pared by 6 bases and J by 2 bases, with 11 bases of the junction left unmatched. This chain's CDR3 is CSAAGRKGLTDTQYF. CDR3 bases: TGCAGTGCAGCGGGACGTAAGGGCCTCACAGATACGCAGTATTTT.

This chain connects TRBV20-1 to TRBJ2-1; TRBD2 might be the D (6 bases). Germline V gene sequence: CDR1 DFQATT, CDR2 SNEGSKA (reference sequence). Trimming pared 7 bases from V and 3 bases from J, leaving 16 bases between. The CDR3 has 14 residues. This CDR3 is CSGYLGGFYNEQFF. The CDR3 nucleotides read TGCAGTGGCTACCTCGGAGGGTTCTACAATGAGCAGTTCTTC.

The table lists this clonotype with many counts. The chain uses TRBV10-3 and TRBJ2-5, with TRBD2 identical over 10 bases. Germline-derived CDR1 and CDR2 are ENHRY and SYGVKD. The J segment lost 11 bases and the V segment lost 2 bases, leaving 2 bases of the junction unmatched. There are 12 residues in the CDR3. CDR3 in amino acids: CAISEPGLAQYF. The DNA of the CDR3 is TGTGCCATCAGTGAGCCGGGACTAGCGCAGTACTTC.

In its sample, this clonotype was seen many times. The V gene is TRBV20-1, the J gene TRBJ1-2, with 9 bases aligning to TRBD1. This CDR3 has 16 residues. CDR1 and CDR2 (germline): DFQATT, SNEGSKA (reference sequence). V was pared by 3 bases and J by 4 bases, with 12 bases of the junction left unmatched. Here the CDR3 DNA reads TGCAGTGCTAGGCCTCCGGGACAGGGCCTTCGCTATGGCTACACCTTC. Translating it yields CSARPPGQGLRYGYTF.

There are a few counts of this clonotype. The chain links TRBV20-1 to TRBJ2-1; a possible D gene is TRBD2 (5 bases). Per germline, CDR1 DFQATT and CDR2 SNEGSKA (reference sequence). With 6 bases removed from V and 0 bases from J, the gap between germline ends came to 12 bases. The CDR3 has 14 amino acids. The CDR3 sequence: CSAGDRGSYNEQFF. As DNA, the CDR3 is TGCAGTGCAGGCGACCGGGGCTCCTACAATGAGCAGTTCTTC.

The chain joins TRBV5-1 to TRBJ2-2, with unresolved D. Germline loops: CDR1 SGHRS, CDR2 YFSETQ. V was cut by 2 bases and J by 0 bases, with 8 bases left in between. The CDR3 spans 15 residues. The CDR3 bases are TGCGCCAGCAGCTTCCAGACCCCGAACACCGGGGAGCTGTTTTTT. Protein sequence: CASSFQTPNTGELFF.

The chain carries TRBV12-3 or TRBV12-4 and TRBJ1-2, with TRBD1 as a possible D gene (5 bases). With 0 bases removed from V and 7 bases from J, the gap between germline ends came to 24 bases. The CDR3 covers 18 residues. CDR3 coding DNA: TGTGCCAGCAGTTTAGCGGGTCGAACAGGAGGGGCACTGGGTGGCTACACCTTC. This translates into CASSLAGRTGGALGGYTF.

The rearrangement joins TRBV7-9 to TRBJ2-7; D possibly uses TRBD1 or TRBD2 (5 bases each). This CDR3 comprises 14 residues. V lost 3 bases to trimming and J lost 3 bases, with 12 bases between them. Per germline, CDR1 SEHNR and CDR2 FQNEAQ (reference sequence). CDR3 in DNA: TGTGCCAGCAGCTTCCGGGACGCCGGCTACGAGCAGTACTTC. Protein: CASSFRDAGYEQYF.